Below, 26 T cell receptor beta chains from the same sample are listed, as sequenced in a study of T cells after yellow fever vaccination. TCRdb ran MiXCR on the 5' RACE reads and lists one entry per CDR3 protein. The sample lists some 670,000 distinct CDR3 sequences; approximately 13% were seen once. The material sequenced was PBMCs, taken on the day of the yellow fever booster vaccination. These receptors were obtained from a man younger than 40 who received the YFV17D yellow fever vaccine.

This clonotype was counted a few times. The chain uses TRBV20-1 and TRBJ2-7; TRBD2 matches at 10 bases. V trimming: 5 bases; J trimming: 1 base; junction bases outside the gene matches: 2. This CDR3 region has 13 residues. Germline V gene sequence: CDR1 DFQATT, CDR2 SNEGSKA (reference sequence). This CDR3 is CSAGSGRSYEQYF. The CDR3 coding sequence is TGCAGTGCTGGTAGCGGGAGGTCCTACGAGCAGTACTTC.

This clonotype was counted only a few times. The rearrangement joins TRBV28 to TRBJ2-3; TRBD2 agrees at 9 bases. The V gene's germline CDR1 is MDHEN and CDR2 SYDVKM. CDR3 length equals 15 residues. Unmatched junction bases numbered 5, after V lost 7 bases and J lost 0 bases. CDR3 bases: TGTGCCAGCACGATCGGGACTAGCAGCACAGATACGCAGTATTTT. This translates into CASTIGTSSTDTQYF.

The J gene is TRBJ1-5, the V gene TRBV9, with a tentative D call TRBD1 (6 bases). Trimming removed 5 bases at V and 5 bases at J, with 17 bases between. CDR1 and CDR2 from the germline V gene are SGDLS and YYNGEE. CDR3 length: 15 residues. The CDR3 loop reads CASSAGAAGHQPQHF. The CDR3 DNA reads TGTGCCAGCAGTGCGGGGGCAGCGGGGCATCAGCCCCAGCATTTT.

In this sample, this clonotype turned up a few times. V and J are TRBV3-1 and TRBJ1-1; D ambiguous. CDR3 length: 13 residues. Deletions cut 4 bases from V and 4 bases from J, with 10 bases between. CDR1 and CDR2 (germline): LGHDT, YNNKEL (reference sequence). CDR3 in DNA: TGTGCCAGCAGCCCGGATTACGGCACTGAAGCTTTCTTT. It translates to CASSPDYGTEAFF.

This clonotype turned up a few times. The chain employs TRBV19 and TRBJ2-4; possibly TRBD2 for D (6 bases). CDR1 and CDR2 from the germline V gene are LNHDA and SQIVND (reference sequence). Trimming pared 8 bases from V and 3 bases from J, leaving 14 bases between. This CDR3 has 14 residues. In nucleotides, the CDR3 is TGTGCCAGTGCGGACGGGGGAGGCAAAAACATTCAGTACTTC. This sequence encodes CASADGGGKNIQYF.

This clonotype came up many times. The J gene is TRBJ2-7, the V gene TRBV7-2; tentative D call: TRBD2 (5 bases). Deletions cut 7 bases from V and 6 bases from J, with 13 bases between. CDR3 length: 12 amino acids. The germline gives CDR1 SGHTA, CDR2 FQGNSA. CDR3 in amino acids: CASTLEAGEQYF. Written as DNA, the CDR3 is TGTGCCAGCACCCTCGAGGCGGGCGAGCAGTACTTC. The full variable domain, in which reference TRBV7-2 and TRBJ2-7 provide the parts outside the CDR3, is GAGVSQSPSNKVTEKGKDVELRCDPISGHTALYWYRQSLGQGLEFLIYFQGNSAPDKSGLPSDRFSAERTGGSVSTLTIQRTQQEDSAVYLCASTLEAGEQYFGPGTRLTVT.

This rearrangement joins TRBV13 to TRBJ2-7, with TRBD1 matching over 7 bases. The CDR3 loop spans 14 amino acids. Germline V lookup: CDR1 PRHDT, CDR2 FYEKMQ (reference sequence). The junction had 5 bases not matched to a gene; V was cut back by 4 bases and J by 2 bases. This CDR3 is CASSSRDRTYEQYF. The CDR3 DNA reads TGTGCCAGCAGCTCCCGGGACAGAACCTACGAGCAGTACTTC. Complete variable domain (other parts from reference TRBV13 and TRBJ2-7): AAGVIQSPRHLIKEKRETATLKCYPIPRHDTVYWYQQGPGQDPQFLISFYEKMQSDKGSIPDRFSAQQFSDYHSELNMSSLELGDSALYFCASSSRDRTYEQYFGPGTRLTVT.

V and J are TRBV5-1 and TRBJ2-5; 9 bases align to TRBD1. Germline trimming cut 0 bases from V and 1 base from J; bases unmatched to any gene: 10. The CDR3 length is 18 residues. Germline V gene data show CDR1 as SGHRS and CDR2 as YFSETQ. The CDR3 nucleotides read TGCGCCAGCAGCTTGGTCTTAACCGGGACAGGGCCCCAAGAGACCCAGTACTTC. Protein: CASSLVLTGTGPQETQYF.

Details on this clonotype: One end of the junction does not line up with germline, which may come from a read error. The rearrangement uses TRBV20-1 and TRBJ2-3; the match to TRBD2 covers 12 bases. Germline CDR1 is DFQATT and CDR2 is SNEGSKA (reference sequence). This CDR3 has 16 residues. Here the CDR3 reads CCARGGLAGPGDTQYF. CDR3 DNA sequence: TGCTGTGCTAGGGGGGGACTAGCGGGCCCGGGAGATACGCAGTATTTT.

In this sample, this clonotype turned up once. V gene TRBV20-1 combines with J gene TRBJ2-1; perhaps D is TRBD1 or TRBD2 (5 bases each). CDR1 DFQATT and CDR2 SNEGSKA come from the germline V gene (reference sequence). Trimming stripped 6 bases from V and 0 bases from J, with 12 bases between. The CDR3 runs to 14 residues. The CDR3 DNA reads as TGCAGTGCGGTGCCAGGGAGCTCCTACAATGAGCAGTTCTTC. Translating it yields CSAVPGSSYNEQFF.

This clonotype occurred many times. The chain has TRBV27 and TRBJ1-4; D possibly corresponds to TRBD1 (5 bases). The V end was cut by 5 bases, the J end by 5 bases, with 9 bases between. Per the germline V gene, CDR1 is MNHEY and CDR2 is SMNVEV (reference sequence). This CDR3 is built from 13 residues. The CDR3 here is CASSLRDNEKLFF. CDR3 sequence (DNA): TGTGCCAGCAGTCTAAGGGACAATGAAAAACTGTTTTTT.

The chain uses TRBV19 and TRBJ2-1; the D gene is possibly TRBD2 (5 bases). V was trimmed by 1 base and J by 3 bases, leaving 10 bases between them. The CDR3 is 15 amino acids. Germline V gene sequence: CDR1 LNHDA, CDR2 SQIVND (reference sequence). DNA for the CDR3: TGTGCCAGTAGTATAGTTCCCGGAGGCTACAATGAGCAGTTCTTC. Its translation: CASSIVPGGYNEQFF.

This clonotype occurred a few times. The chain combines TRBV7-2 with TRBJ2-1; a weak D match, TRBD2 (6 bases). V was shortened by 5 bases and J by 5 bases, with 13 bases between the two germline ends. This CDR3 is 14 amino acids long. Germline V gives CDR1 SGHTA, CDR2 FQGNSA. CDR3 DNA sequence: TGTGCCAGCAGCCAACGGAGGGGAGACAATGAGCAGTTCTTC. It codes for CASSQRRGDNEQFF.

This clonotype was seen more than once but under ten times. The chain recombines TRBV29-1 with TRBJ2-2, with D maybe TRBD2 (5 bases). Trimming shortened V by 5 bases and J by 0 bases, and 13 bases separated the two germline ends. There are 15 residues in the CDR3. CDR1 is SQVTM and CDR2 is ANQGSEA in the germline V gene. The CDR3 nucleotides are TGCAGCGTTCGCATAAGCGGTGCGAACACCGGGGAGCTGTTTTTT. As protein: CSVRISGANTGELFF.

J is TRBJ2-5 and V is TRBV29-1, with D possibly called TRBD1 or TRBD2 (5 bases each). The CDR3 totals 12 residues. Deletions cut 6 bases from V and 8 bases from J, with 16 bases between. Per germline, CDR1 SQVTM and CDR2 ANQGSEA. CDR3 sequence (DNA): TGCAGCGTGAAGGGACCCTGGGATACCCAGTACTTC. This sequence encodes CSVKGPWDTQYF. Combining the CDR3 with reference TRBV29-1 and TRBJ2-5 gives the whole variable domain SAVISQKPSRDICQRGTSLTIQCQVDSQVTMMFWYRQQPGQSLTLIATANQGSEATYESGFVIDKFPISRPNLTFSTLTVSNMSPEDSSIYLCSVKGPWDTQYFGPGTRLLVL.

V gene TRBV18 combines with J gene TRBJ2-7; D gene unclear. This CDR3 region has 12 residues. Germline V gene sequence: CDR1 KGHSH, CDR2 LQKENI. Trimming shortened V by 2 bases and J by 5 bases, and 7 bases separated the two germline ends. The CDR3 DNA reads as TGTGCCAGCTCACCAAACGCAGACGAGCAGTACTTC. Its protein product is CASSPNADEQYF.

This chain joins TRBV24-1 and TRBJ2-1; tentatively, D is TRBD2 (5 bases). The CDR3 is 12 amino acids. V was cut by 10 bases and J by 8 bases, with 14 bases left in between. Germline CDR1 is KGHDR and CDR2 is SFDVKD. The CDR3 region is CATASEVDEQFF. In nucleotides, the CDR3 is TGTGCCACGGCCTCGGAGGTGGATGAGCAGTTCTTC.

There are many counts of this clonotype. The chain has TRBV9 and TRBJ2-1; D gene uncertain. The V gene lost 0 bases and the J gene lost 8 bases, with 18 bases spanning the gap. Germline CDR1 is SGDLS and CDR2 is YYNGEE. The CDR3 totals 16 residues. In DNA form, the CDR3 reads TGTGCCAGCAGCGTAGGTAACCTAGATTGGCTGGATGAGCAGTTCTTC. It yields the protein CASSVGNLDWLDEQFF.

This clonotype showed up just a few times. The chain links TRBV6-1 to TRBJ2-3, with 9 bases lining up with TRBD2. Germline V lookup: CDR1 MNHNS, CDR2 SASEGT. This CDR3 spans 15 amino acids. CDR3 residues: CASSEVAGVGDTQYF. The CDR3 DNA follows: TGTGCTTCAAGCGAGGTAGCGGGAGTTGGAGATACGCAGTATTTT.

The genes are TRBV7-2 and TRBJ2-7; 9 bases are a match to TRBD2. This CDR3 is built from 13 residues. J was trimmed by 6 bases and V by 4 bases; bases with no gene match: 4. The germline V gene has CDR1 SGHTA and CDR2 FQGNSA. CDR3 sequence reads: CASSWGREGEQYF. The CDR3 DNA is TGTGCCAGCAGCTGGGGGCGGGAGGGCGAGCAGTACTTC.

The chain employs TRBV15 and TRBJ2-7, with D perhaps TRBD1 or TRBD2 (5 bases each). V was clipped by 5 bases and J by 1 base, with 12 bases between them. The CDR3 extends over 14 amino acids. Germline values: CDR1 LNHNV, CDR2 YYDKDF (reference sequence). The CDR3 loop reads CATSGRDRSYEQYF. In nucleotides, the CDR3 is TGTGCCACCAGCGGTCGGGACCGTTCCTACGAGCAGTACTTC. Looking up the rest from reference TRBV15 and TRBJ2-7 gives the full variable domain: DAMVIQNPRYQVTQFGKPVTLSCSQTLNHNVMYWYQQKSSQAPKLLFHYYDKDFNNEADTPDNFQSRRPNTSFCFLDIRSPGLGDTAMYLCATSGRDRSYEQYFGPGTRLTVT.

This clonotype has a count of ten or more. CDR3 in amino acids: CSARVLAGGPAHEQFF. CDR3 sequence (DNA): TGCAGTGCTAGAGTCTTAGCGGGAGGGCCTGCTCATGAGCAGTTCTTC. This chain joins TRBV20-1 and TRBJ2-1, with 11 nucleotides matching TRBD2. V lost 1 base, J lost 8 bases, and 10 bases stayed unmatched. The CDR3 contains 16 residues. Looked up from germline, CDR1 is DFQATT and CDR2 is SNEGSKA (reference sequence).

The chain carries TRBV5-1 and TRBJ2-5, with D possibly matching TRBD1 (5 bases). Germline V gene data show CDR1 as SGHRS and CDR2 as YFSETQ. The CDR3 runs 12 residues. With 8 bases removed from V and 2 bases from J, the gap between germline ends came to 10 bases. The CDR3 reads CASRQPQETQYF. The CDR3, as DNA: TGCGCCAGTCGACAGCCACAAGAGACCCAGTACTTC.

This sequence joins TRBV3-1 and TRBJ2-5; D may be TRBD2 (5 bases). The CDR3 loop spans 18 amino acids. Germline V lookup: CDR1 LGHDT, CDR2 YNNKEL (reference sequence). Trimming cost V 10 bases and J 5 bases, with 32 bases left between them. Here the CDR3 DNA reads TGTGCCACCACCAAGGATCAGCGCTTACTAGGTACTCTGGAGACCCAGTACTTC. It is translated as CATTKDQRLLGTLETQYF.

This clonotype was picked up a small number of times. The chain uses TRBV11-2 and TRBJ2-5, with 10 bases lining up with TRBD2. Germline CDR1 is SGHAT and CDR2 is FQNNGV. The CDR3 contains 17 residues. Losses at the gene ends were 0 bases for V and 8 bases for J; bases not matched to a gene: 12. The CDR3 here is CASSLDPGLAALETQYF. DNA of the CDR3: TGTGCCAGCAGCTTAGACCCTGGACTAGCGGCCCTGGAAACCCAGTACTTC.

V is TRBV28 and J is TRBJ2-1; 9 positions agree with TRBD2. V shed 6 bases, J shed 4 bases, and the junction held 4 bases outside the gene matches. The CDR3 contains 14 residues. Germline V gives CDR1 MDHEN, CDR2 SYDVKM. CDR3 sequence reads: CASRLAGVYNEQFF. The CDR3, as DNA: TGTGCCAGCAGATTAGCGGGAGTATACAATGAGCAGTTCTTC.